The 20 T cell receptor beta chains below all came from one sample that was sequenced in a study of shared clonotypes between healthy human individuals (dated by TCRdb to 2020 to 2022). Library generation was performed with the immunoSEQ multiplex PCR assay. TCRdb's version of the immuneACCESS table is confined to in-frame rearrangements and falls short of the full clone set. An unresolved V gene accounts for under half of the shortfall where checked; the remainder is of unknown origin. Across this sample there are roughly 700,000 clones, with around 74% seen only once. Of the sample, around 1.6% falls within the top ten clones. Sequences were obtained from memory CD4+ T cells sorted from blood. The cell subset or site label, as the study defines it: CD45RA-negative fraction. Every receptor here comes from a woman aged 25 to 39 in good health.

This chain links TRBV28 with TRBJ2-7, with a weak D call TRBD2 (5 bases). Germline lookup yields CDR1 MDHEN and CDR2 SYDVKM. This CDR3 has 13 amino acids. Trimming stripped 7 bases from V and 2 bases from J, with 12 bases between. CDR3 DNA sequence: TGTGCCAGCATCGGATTCGGGACCTACGAGCAGTACTTC. As protein: CASIGFGTYEQYF.

The CDR3 bases are TGTGCCAGCACGCGCGTTTTTTTGACCCAATATGGCTACACCTTC. It specifies CASTRVFLTQYGYTF. V usage is TRBV6-1 and J usage is TRBJ1-2, with D uncertain. V was pared by 7 bases and J by 5 bases, with 20 bases between. The CDR3 is 15 residues long. In germline, CDR1 is MNHNS, CDR2 SASEGT.

The rearrangement links TRBV11-3 to TRBJ2-1, with TRBD1 identical over 8 bases. CDR3 length: 14 residues. Trimming cost V 5 bases and J 7 bases; bases outside gene matches: 7. Germline V CDR1 and CDR2: SGHNT, YENEEA. The CDR3 region has the DNA TGTGCCAGCAGCCCCCGACAGGGGAGGAATGAGCAGTTCTTC. This encodes CASSPRQGRNEQFF.

This clone was seen just once. The chain recombines TRBV28 with TRBJ1-1; TRBD1 is a possible D gene (5 bases). The CDR3 loop spans 12 amino acids. Trimming shortened V by 6 bases and J by 6 bases, and 11 bases separated the two germline ends. Per the germline V gene, CDR1 is MDHEN and CDR2 is SYDVKM. CDR3 nucleotides: TGTGCCAGCAGCGCTGGGGGTTCTGAAGCTTTCTTT. This translates into CASSAGGSEAFF.

The chain joins TRBV6-4 to TRBJ2-1; the match to TRBD2 covers 8 bases. With V trimmed by 2 bases and J by 6 bases, 6 bases remained unmatched. Germline V gene sequence: CDR1 MRHNA, CDR2 SNTAGT. This CDR3 comprises 15 residues. This chain's CDR3 is CASSDPGLGSNEQFF. The CDR3 DNA reads TGTGCCAGCAGTGACCCGGGACTAGGGTCCAATGAGCAGTTCTTC.

V gene TRBV28 combines with J gene TRBJ1-2, with 8 bases lining up with TRBD1. This CDR3 spans 15 amino acids. Germline CDR1 MDHEN, CDR2 SYDVKM. V shed 6 bases, J shed 4 bases, and the junction held 10 bases outside the gene matches. CDR3 nucleotides: TGTGCCAGCAGATCTCCAGGGGGCGGGAGCTATGGCTACACCTTC. Residues: CASRSPGGGSYGYTF.

The genes are TRBV10-3 and TRBJ2-7; D possibly corresponds to TRBD1 (6 bases). The CDR3 runs 15 residues. V shed 11 bases and J shed 1 base, with 21 bases lying between them. The V gene's germline CDR1 is ENHRY and CDR2 SYGVKD. The CDR3 sequence is CAASRTGTKSYEQYF. The DNA for the CDR3 is TGTGCCGCGAGCCGAACCGGGACAAAATCCTACGAGCAGTACTTC.

This clone has more than one count but fewer than ten. The CDR3 DNA sequence: TGTGCCAGTAGTGCAGGAGGGCTTAATGGCGAGCAGTACTTC. Its translation: CASSAGGLNGEQYF. The rearrangement uses TRBV19 and TRBJ2-7; D may be TRBD2 (6 bases). Trimming removed 5 bases from V and 6 bases from J, with 17 bases in between. Germline loops: CDR1 LNHDA, CDR2 SQIVND (reference sequence). This CDR3 comprises 14 residues.

This CDR3 reads CASSGAAGSVSGEQYF. CDR3 DNA sequence: TGTGCCAGCAGCGGGGCGGCAGGGTCGGTCTCGGGTGAGCAGTACTTC. J is TRBJ2-7 and V is TRBV7-9; perhaps TRBD1 as D (5 bases). Deletions cut 5 bases from V and 7 bases from J, with 24 bases between. CDR1 SEHNR and CDR2 FQNEAQ come from the germline V gene (reference sequence). The CDR3 has 16 amino acids.

The chain carries TRBV19 and TRBJ2-1; 13 nucleotides agree with TRBD2. The V gene end was trimmed by 7 bases and the J gene end by 5 bases; junction bases not matched to a gene: 5. There are 15 residues in the CDR3. In germline, CDR1 is LNHDA, CDR2 SQIVND (reference sequence). The CDR3 DNA is TGTGCCAGTAACCCACTAGCGGGAGGGGACAATGAGCAGTTCTTC. Translated, it gives CASNPLAGGDNEQFF.

This chain joins TRBV11-3 and TRBJ2-3; no clear D. The CDR3 totals 14 residues. Trimming cost V 2 bases and J 0 bases, with 6 bases left between them. Per the germline V gene, CDR1 is SGHNT and CDR2 is YENEEA. The CDR3 loop is CASSLSDSTDTQYF. For the CDR3, the DNA is TGTGCCAGCAGCTTAAGCGATAGCACAGATACGCAGTATTTT.

The V gene is TRBV5-8, the J gene TRBJ2-3; TRBD2 aligns across 9 bases. This CDR3 has 15 amino acids. Trimming at V came to 3 bases and at J to 1 base, leaving 3 bases not matched to a gene. Looked up from germline, CDR1 is SGHTS and CDR2 is YDEGEE. CDR3 coding DNA: TGTGCCAGCAGCTCAGGACTAGCGCGCACAGATACGCAGTATTTT. Translating gives CASSSGLARTDTQYF.

The CDR3 coding sequence is TGTGCCAGCTACTCAGGATCCCAAGAGACCCAGTACTTC. Translated: CASYSGSQETQYF. The chain uses TRBV18 and TRBJ2-5; D not resolved. CDR3 length: 13 amino acids. Trimming removed 7 bases at V and 1 base at J, with 10 bases between. Germline loops: CDR1 KGHSH, CDR2 LQKENI.

CDR3 residues: CSVVLPGRNYGYTF. CDR3 sequence (DNA): TGCAGCGTTGTCCTGCCAGGCCGGAACTATGGCTACACCTTC. J is TRBJ1-2 and V is TRBV29-1; no definite D call. Trimming left V 4 bases short and J 2 bases short, with 14 bases between. The germline V gene encodes CDR1 SQVTM and CDR2 ANQGSEA. The CDR3 loop spans 14 amino acids.

Many counts were recorded for this clone. The V gene is TRBV7-3, the J gene TRBJ2-7; maybe TRBD1 (6 bases). Germline V gene sequence: CDR1 SGHTA, CDR2 FQGTGA. The CDR3 has 13 residues. Trimming cost V 5 bases and J 7 bases, with 15 bases left between them. The CDR3 nucleotides read TGTGCCAGCAGCCAACGAACGAGGGGGGAGCAGTACTTC. Its translation: CASSQRTRGEQYF.

This clone was observed a few times. Other DNA variants within this sample encode the same CDR3. This sequence joins TRBV5-1 and TRBJ1-3; no clear D. Germline V gene sequence: CDR1 SGHRS, CDR2 YFSETQ. V gave up 4 bases and J gave up 0 bases, with 8 bases separating them. The CDR3 contains 14 residues. CDR3 in DNA: TGCGCCAGCAGCCCTGGAACCTCTGGAAACACCATATATTTT. It codes for CASSPGTSGNTIYF.

The sample holds a few counts of this clone. The genes are TRBV4-1 and TRBJ2-1; D is undetermined. This CDR3 contains 14 residues. CDR1 MGHRA and CDR2 YSYEKL come from the germline V gene. Trimming shortened V by 1 base and J by 2 bases, and 6 bases separated the two germline ends. Written as DNA, the CDR3 is TGCGCCAGCAGCCAAGGTGACACCTACAATGAGCAGTTCTTC. This translates into CASSQGDTYNEQFF.

The chain links TRBV11-3 to TRBJ2-5; D gene uncertain. Deletions cut 5 bases from V and 2 bases from J, with 9 bases between. The CDR3 contains 13 residues. CDR1 is SGHNT, CDR2 YENEEA, per germline. The CDR3 DNA sequence: TGTGCCAGCAGCCGCAGGAGACAAGAGACCCAGTACTTC. Its translation: CASSRRRQETQYF.

This clone was seen a few times. The chain is built from TRBV28 and TRBJ1-4, with D perhaps TRBD1 (5 bases). Trimming took off 5 bases at V and 5 bases at J, with 12 bases between the two ends. Germline-derived CDR1 and CDR2 are MDHEN and SYDVKM. CDR3 length equals 14 residues. The CDR3 reads CASSAGTVNEKLFF. In nucleotides, the CDR3 is TGTGCCAGCAGTGCCGGGACTGTAAATGAAAAACTGTTTTTT. Supplemented by reference TRBV28 and TRBJ1-4, the full variable domain reads DVKVTQSSRYLVKRTGEKVFLECVQDMDHENMFWYRQDPGLGLRLIYFSYDVKMKEKGDIPEGYSVSREKKERFSLILESASTNQTSMYLCASSAGTVNEKLFFGSGTQLSVL.

The chain carries TRBV9 and TRBJ2-7; 11 bases are a match to TRBD1. J gave up 6 bases and V 1 base, and 6 bases lay outside the gene matches. Germline V gene sequence: CDR1 SGDLS, CDR2 YYNGEE. This CDR3 has 15 residues. CDR3 sequence (DNA): TGTGCCAGCAGCGTAACAGGACAGGGGGCTTTCGAGCAGTACTTC. Translation gives CASSVTGQGAFEQYF.